This T cell receptor beta chain was documented in a study of CD8+ T cells in alopecia areata. Study background: Tofacitinib administration to treated patients was oral, at 5 to 10 mg twice daily.

RNA was isolated and reverse transcribed to cDNA, the sequencing template. Only in-frame clones appear in the TCRdb table, and some are missing; sequencing was by immunoSEQ multiplex PCR. The sample has more than 200,000 clones; roughly 66% are singletons. Specified treatment: oral pan-JAK inhibitor, 5-10 mg twice daily. CDR1 and CDR2 (germline): SGDLS, YYNGEE. There are 17 residues in the CDR3. V was clipped by 4 bases and J by 5 bases; unmatched bases: 10. V gene TRBV9 combines with J gene TRBJ1-5, with TRBD1 matching 12 bases. This receptor was obtained from a human donor with alopecia areata. The input for sequencing was CD4+ T cells sorted from blood, taken between weeks 44 and 45, from a patient treated with tofacitinib. This CDR3 reads CASSPTSGTGGDQPQHF. CDR3 DNA: TGTGCCAGCAGCCCCACTAGTGGGACAGGGGGCGATCAGCCCCAGCATTTT.